This paragraph covers one T cell receptor beta chain sequence. This specimen comes from a study of blood T cell repertoires in COVID-19. Study at large: The analysed material was cDNA or gDNA that came from T cells, B-cell-depleted T cells, or PBMCs.

The CDR3 runs to 15 residues. Trimming stripped 6 bases from V and 0 bases from J, with 12 bases between. Germline V gene lookup returns CDR1 MDHEN and CDR2 SYDVKM. During active infection, Seattle patients enrolled and were then monitored through disease. Clones were read by immunoSEQ multiplex PCR, and TCRdb kept only the in-frame ones, dropping some. The data hold some 240,000 clones, with approximately 90% observed a single time. Material for sequencing was peripheral blood. This sequence joins TRBV28 and TRBJ1-3, with D maybe TRBD1 (5 bases). The receptor was derived from a man in his fifties or sixties with COVID-19, enrolled during active disease. CDR3 DNA: TGTGCCAGCAGGCAACAGGAGACCTCTGGAAACACCATATATTTT. This gives the protein CASRQQETSGNTIYF.